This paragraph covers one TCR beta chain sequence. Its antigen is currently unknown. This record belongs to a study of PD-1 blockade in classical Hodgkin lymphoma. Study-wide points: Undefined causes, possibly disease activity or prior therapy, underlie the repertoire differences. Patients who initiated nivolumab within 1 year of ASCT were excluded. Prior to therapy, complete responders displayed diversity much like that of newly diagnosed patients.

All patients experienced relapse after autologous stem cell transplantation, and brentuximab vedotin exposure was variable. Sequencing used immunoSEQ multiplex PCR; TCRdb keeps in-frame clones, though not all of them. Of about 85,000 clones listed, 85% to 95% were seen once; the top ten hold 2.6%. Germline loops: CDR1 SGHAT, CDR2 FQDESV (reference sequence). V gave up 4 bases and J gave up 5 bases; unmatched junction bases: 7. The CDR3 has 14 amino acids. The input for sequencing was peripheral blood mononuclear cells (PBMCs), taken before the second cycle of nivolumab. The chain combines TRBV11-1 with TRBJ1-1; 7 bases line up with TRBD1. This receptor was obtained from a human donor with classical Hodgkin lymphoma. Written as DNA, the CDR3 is TGTGCCAGCAGCTGGGGACAGTACGAAACTGAAGCTTTCTTT. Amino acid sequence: CASSWGQYETEAFF.